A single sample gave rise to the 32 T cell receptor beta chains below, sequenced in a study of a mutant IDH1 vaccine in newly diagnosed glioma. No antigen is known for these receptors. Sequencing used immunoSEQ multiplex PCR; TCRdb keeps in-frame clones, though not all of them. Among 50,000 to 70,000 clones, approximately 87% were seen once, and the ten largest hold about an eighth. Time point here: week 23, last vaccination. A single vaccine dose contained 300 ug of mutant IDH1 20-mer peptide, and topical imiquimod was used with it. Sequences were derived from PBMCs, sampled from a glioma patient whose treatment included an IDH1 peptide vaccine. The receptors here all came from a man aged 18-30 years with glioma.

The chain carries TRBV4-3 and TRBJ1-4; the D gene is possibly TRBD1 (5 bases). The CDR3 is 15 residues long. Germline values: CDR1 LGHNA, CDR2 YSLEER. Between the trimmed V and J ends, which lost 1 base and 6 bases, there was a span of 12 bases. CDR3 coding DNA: TGCGCCAGCAGCCAAGGAGGGGTGGGGTATGAAAAACTGTTTTTT. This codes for CASSQGGVGYEKLFF.

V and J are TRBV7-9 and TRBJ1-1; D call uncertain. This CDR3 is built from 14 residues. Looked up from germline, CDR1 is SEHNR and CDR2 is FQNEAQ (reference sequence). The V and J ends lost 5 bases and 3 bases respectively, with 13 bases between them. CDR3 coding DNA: TGTGCCAGCAGCGCCCCCCTCGGCGACACTGAAGCTTTCTTT. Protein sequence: CASSAPLGDTEAFF.

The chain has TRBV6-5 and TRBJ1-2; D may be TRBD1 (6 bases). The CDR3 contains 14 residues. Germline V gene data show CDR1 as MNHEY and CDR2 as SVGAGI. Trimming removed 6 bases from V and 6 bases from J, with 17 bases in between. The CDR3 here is CASRPGASTHGYTF. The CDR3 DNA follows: TGTGCCAGCAGACCAGGGGCCAGTACCCATGGCTACACCTTC.

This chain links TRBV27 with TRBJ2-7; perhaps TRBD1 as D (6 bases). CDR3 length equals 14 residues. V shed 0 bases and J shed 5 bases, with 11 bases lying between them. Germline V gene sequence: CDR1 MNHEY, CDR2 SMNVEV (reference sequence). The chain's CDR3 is CASSLSSGAHEQYF. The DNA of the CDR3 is TGTGCCAGCAGTTTATCGTCAGGGGCCCACGAGCAGTACTTC.

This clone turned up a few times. The CDR3 loop reads CASSPGRLNTEAFF. Written as DNA, the CDR3 is TGCGCCAGCAGCCCGGGACGGCTGAACACTGAAGCTTTCTTT. This sequence joins TRBV4-1 and TRBJ1-1; tentatively, D is TRBD1 (5 bases). The CDR3 is 14 residues long. V lost 4 bases and J 0 bases, leaving 9 bases between the germline ends. Germline assignment: CDR1 MGHRA and CDR2 YSYEKL.

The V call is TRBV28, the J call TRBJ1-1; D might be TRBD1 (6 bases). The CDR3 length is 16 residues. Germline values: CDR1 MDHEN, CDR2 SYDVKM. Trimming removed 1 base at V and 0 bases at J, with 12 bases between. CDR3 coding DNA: TGTGCCAGCAGTTTATATAGGGGGAATATGAACACTGAAGCTTTCTTT. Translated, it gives CASSLYRGNMNTEAFF. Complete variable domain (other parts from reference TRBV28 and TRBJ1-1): DVKVTQSSRYLVKRTGEKVFLECVQDMDHENMFWYRQDPGLGLRLIYFSYDVKMKEKGDIPEGYSVSREKKERFSLILESASTNQTSMYLCASSLYRGNMNTEAFFGQGTRLTVV.

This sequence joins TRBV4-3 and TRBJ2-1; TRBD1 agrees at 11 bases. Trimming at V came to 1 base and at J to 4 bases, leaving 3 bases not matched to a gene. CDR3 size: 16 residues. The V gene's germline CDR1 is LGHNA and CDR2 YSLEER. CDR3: CASSQAGTGGYNEQFF. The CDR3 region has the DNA TGCGCCAGCAGCCAAGCCGGGACAGGGGGTTACAATGAGCAGTTCTTC.

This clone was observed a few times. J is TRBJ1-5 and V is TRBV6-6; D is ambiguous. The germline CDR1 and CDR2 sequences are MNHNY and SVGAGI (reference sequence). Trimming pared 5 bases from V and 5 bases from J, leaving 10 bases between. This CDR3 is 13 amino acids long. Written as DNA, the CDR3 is TGTGCCAGCAGTATCGCGGTACATCAGCCCCAGCATTTT. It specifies CASSIAVHQPQHF.

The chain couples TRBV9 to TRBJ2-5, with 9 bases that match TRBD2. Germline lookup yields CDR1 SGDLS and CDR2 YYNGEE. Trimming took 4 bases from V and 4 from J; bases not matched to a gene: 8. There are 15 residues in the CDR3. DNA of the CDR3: TGTGCCAGCAGCCCTCGCCCACTAGCGGGAGAGACCCAGTACTTC. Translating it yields CASSPRPLAGETQYF.

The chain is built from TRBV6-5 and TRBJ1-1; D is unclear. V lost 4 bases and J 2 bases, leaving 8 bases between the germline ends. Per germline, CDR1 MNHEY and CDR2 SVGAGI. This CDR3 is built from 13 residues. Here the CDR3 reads CASSWQVNTEAFF. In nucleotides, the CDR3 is TGTGCCAGCAGTTGGCAGGTTAACACTGAAGCTTTCTTT.

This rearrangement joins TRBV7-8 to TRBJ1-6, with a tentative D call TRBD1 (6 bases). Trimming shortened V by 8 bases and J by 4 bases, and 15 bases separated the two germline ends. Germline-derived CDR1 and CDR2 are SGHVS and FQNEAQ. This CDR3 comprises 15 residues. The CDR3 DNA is TGTGCCAGCCTCCGGGACATCCCGTATAATTCACCCCTCCACTTT. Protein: CASLRDIPYNSPLHF.

The CDR3 DNA sequence: TGTGCCAGCAGCCCCACATTCGGAACAGGGGCCTACGAGCAGTACTTC. Protein: CASSPTFGTGAYEQYF. The rearrangement links TRBV7-9 to TRBJ2-7; 7 bases map to TRBD1. V lost 5 bases to trimming and J lost 2 bases; unmatched junction nucleotides: 12. This CDR3 has 16 residues. Per the germline V gene, CDR1 is SEHNR and CDR2 is FQNEAQ (reference sequence).

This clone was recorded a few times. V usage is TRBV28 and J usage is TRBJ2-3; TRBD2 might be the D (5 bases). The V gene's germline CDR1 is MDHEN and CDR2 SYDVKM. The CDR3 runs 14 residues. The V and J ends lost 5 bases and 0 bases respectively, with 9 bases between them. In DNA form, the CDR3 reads TGTGCCAGCAGTCCCCCGGGGAGCACAGATACGCAGTATTTT. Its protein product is CASSPPGSTDTQYF. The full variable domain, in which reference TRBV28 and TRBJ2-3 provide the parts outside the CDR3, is DVKVTQSSRYLVKRTGEKVFLECVQDMDHENMFWYRQDPGLGLRLIYFSYDVKMKEKGDIPEGYSVSREKKERFSLILESASTNQTSMYLCASSPPGSTDTQYFGPGTRLTVL.

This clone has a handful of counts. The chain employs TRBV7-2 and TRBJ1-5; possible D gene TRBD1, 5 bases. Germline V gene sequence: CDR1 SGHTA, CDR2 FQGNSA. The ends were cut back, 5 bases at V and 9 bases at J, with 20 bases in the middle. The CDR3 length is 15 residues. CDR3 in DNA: TGTGCCAGCAGCCCGTGGGACGGGATTGAAGGGCCCCAGCATTTT. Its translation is CASSPWDGIEGPQHF.

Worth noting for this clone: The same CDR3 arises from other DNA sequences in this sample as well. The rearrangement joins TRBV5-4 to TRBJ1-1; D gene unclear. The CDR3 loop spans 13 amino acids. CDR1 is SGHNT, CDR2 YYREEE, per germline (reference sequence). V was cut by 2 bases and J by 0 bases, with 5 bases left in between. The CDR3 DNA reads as TGTGCCAGCAGCTTCGGGTTGAACACTGAAGCTTTCTTT. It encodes CASSFGLNTEAFF.

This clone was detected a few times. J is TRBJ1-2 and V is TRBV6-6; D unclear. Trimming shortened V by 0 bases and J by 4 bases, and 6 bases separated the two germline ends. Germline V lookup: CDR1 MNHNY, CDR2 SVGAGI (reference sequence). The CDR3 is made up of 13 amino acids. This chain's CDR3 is CASSYSDGYGYTF. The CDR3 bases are TGTGCCAGCAGTTACTCTGACGGCTATGGCTACACCTTC.

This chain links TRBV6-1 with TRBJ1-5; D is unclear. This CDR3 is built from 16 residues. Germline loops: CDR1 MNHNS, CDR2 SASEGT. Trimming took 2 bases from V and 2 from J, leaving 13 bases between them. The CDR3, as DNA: TGTGCCAGCAGTGAACATCTGAAGCGTGGCAATCAGCCCCAGCATTTT. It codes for CASSEHLKRGNQPQHF.

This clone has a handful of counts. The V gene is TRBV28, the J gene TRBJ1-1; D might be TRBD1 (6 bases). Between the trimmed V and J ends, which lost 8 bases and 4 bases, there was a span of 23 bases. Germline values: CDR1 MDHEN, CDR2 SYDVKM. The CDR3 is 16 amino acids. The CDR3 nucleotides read TGTGCCAGCCATGGAAGGTTGGGGGCCCCGAGCACTGAAGCTTTCTTT. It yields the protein CASHGRLGAPSTEAFF.

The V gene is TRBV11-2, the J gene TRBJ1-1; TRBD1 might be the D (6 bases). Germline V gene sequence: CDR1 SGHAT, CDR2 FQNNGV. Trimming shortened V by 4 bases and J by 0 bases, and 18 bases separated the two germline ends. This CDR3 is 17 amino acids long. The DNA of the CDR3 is TGTGCCAGCAGCTCCGCACCGCCCGGGACACTGAACACTGAAGCTTTCTTT. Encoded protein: CASSSAPPGTLNTEAFF.

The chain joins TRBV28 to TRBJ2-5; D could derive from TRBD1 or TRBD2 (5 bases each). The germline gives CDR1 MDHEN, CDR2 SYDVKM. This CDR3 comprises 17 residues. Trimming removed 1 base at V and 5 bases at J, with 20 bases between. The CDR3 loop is CASSLSERTSPGETQYF. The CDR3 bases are TGTGCCAGCAGTTTATCAGAGCGGACAAGCCCAGGGGAGACCCAGTACTTC. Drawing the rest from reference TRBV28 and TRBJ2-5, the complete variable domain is DVKVTQSSRYLVKRTGEKVFLECVQDMDHENMFWYRQDPGLGLRLIYFSYDVKMKEKGDIPEGYSVSREKKERFSLILESASTNQTSMYLCASSLSERTSPGETQYFGPGTRLLVL.

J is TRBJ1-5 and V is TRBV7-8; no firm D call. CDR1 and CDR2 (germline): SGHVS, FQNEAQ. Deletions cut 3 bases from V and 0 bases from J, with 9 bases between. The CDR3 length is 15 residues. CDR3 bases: TGTGCCAGCAGCTTTGGAGGGAATAGCAATCAGCCCCAGCATTTT. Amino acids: CASSFGGNSNQPQHF.

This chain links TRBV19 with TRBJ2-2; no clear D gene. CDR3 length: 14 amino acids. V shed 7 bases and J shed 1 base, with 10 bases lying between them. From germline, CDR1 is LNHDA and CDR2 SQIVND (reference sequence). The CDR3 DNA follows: TGTGCCAGTAACGGAAGGATGAACACCGGGGAGCTGTTTTTT. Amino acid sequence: CASNGRMNTGELFF.

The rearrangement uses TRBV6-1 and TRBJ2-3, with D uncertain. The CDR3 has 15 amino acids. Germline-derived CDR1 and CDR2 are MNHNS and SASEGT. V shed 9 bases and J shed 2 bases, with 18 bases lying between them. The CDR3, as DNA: TGTGCCAGTATTATTACCCCGACCCACACAGATACGCAGTATTTT. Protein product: CASIITPTHTDTQYF.

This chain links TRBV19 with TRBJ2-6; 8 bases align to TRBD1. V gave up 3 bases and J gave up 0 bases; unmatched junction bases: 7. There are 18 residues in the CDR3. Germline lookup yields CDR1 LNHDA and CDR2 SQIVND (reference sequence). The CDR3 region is CASSIRTGMGSGANVLTF. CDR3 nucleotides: TGTGCCAGTAGTATCCGGACAGGGATGGGCTCTGGGGCCAACGTCCTGACTTTC.

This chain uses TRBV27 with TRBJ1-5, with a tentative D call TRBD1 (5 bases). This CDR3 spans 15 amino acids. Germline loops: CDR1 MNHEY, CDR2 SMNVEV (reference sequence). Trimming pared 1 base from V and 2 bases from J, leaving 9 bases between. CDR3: CASSLFQGGNQPQHF. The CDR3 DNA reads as TGTGCCAGCAGTTTATTTCAGGGTGGCAATCAGCCCCAGCATTTT.

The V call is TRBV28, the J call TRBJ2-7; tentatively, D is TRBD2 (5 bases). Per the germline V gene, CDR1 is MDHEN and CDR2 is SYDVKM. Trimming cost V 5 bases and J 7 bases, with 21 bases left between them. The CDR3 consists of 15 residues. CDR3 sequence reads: CASSPELGGYAEQYF. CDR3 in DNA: TGTGCCAGCAGTCCCGAGCTGGGCGGGTATGCTGAGCAGTACTTC.

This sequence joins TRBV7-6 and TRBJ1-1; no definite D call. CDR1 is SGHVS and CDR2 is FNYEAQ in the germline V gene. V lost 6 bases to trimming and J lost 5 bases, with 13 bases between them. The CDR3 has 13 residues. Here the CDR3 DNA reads TGTGCCAGCAGAGCCCGGGGATCGACTGAAGCTTTCTTT. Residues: CASRARGSTEAFF.

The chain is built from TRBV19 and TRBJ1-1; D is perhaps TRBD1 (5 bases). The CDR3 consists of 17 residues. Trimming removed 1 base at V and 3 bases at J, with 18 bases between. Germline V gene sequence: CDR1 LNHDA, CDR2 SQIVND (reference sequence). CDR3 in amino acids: CASSIGTVGGRDTEAFF. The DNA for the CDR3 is TGTGCCAGTAGTATAGGAACAGTGGGGGGGAGAGACACTGAAGCTTTCTTT. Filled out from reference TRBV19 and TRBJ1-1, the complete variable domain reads DGGITQSPKYLFRKEGQNVTLSCEQNLNHDAMYWYRQDPGQGLRLIYYSQIVNDFQKGDIAEGYSVSREKKESFPLTVTSAQKNPTAFYLCASSIGTVGGRDTEAFFGQGTRLTVV.

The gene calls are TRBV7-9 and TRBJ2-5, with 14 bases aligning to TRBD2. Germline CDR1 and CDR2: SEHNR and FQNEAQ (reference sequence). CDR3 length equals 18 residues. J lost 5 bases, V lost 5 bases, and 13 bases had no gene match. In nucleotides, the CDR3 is TGTGCCAGCAGCCAAAACGGACTAGCGGGAGGTTCGTATGAGACCCAGTACTTC. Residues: CASSQNGLAGGSYETQYF.

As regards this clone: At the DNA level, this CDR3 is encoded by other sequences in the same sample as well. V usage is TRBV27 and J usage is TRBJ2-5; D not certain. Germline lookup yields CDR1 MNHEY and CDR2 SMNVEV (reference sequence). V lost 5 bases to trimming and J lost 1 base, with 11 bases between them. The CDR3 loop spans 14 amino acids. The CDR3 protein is CASSPTRRQETQYF. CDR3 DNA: TGTGCCAGCAGTCCTACCCGCCGCCAAGAGACCCAGTACTTC.

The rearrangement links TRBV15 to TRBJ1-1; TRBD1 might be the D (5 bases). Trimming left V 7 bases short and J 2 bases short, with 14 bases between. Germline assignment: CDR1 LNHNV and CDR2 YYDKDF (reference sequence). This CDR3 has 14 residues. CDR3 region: CATTYGGKNTEAFF. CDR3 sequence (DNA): TGTGCCACCACCTATGGGGGAAAAAACACTGAAGCTTTCTTT.

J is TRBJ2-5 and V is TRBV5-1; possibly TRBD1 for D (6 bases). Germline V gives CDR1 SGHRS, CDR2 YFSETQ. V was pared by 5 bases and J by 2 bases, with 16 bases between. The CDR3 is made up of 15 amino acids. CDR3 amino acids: CASSRATGSQETQYF. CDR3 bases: TGCGCCAGCAGTCGTGCGACAGGTTCGCAAGAGACCCAGTACTTC.